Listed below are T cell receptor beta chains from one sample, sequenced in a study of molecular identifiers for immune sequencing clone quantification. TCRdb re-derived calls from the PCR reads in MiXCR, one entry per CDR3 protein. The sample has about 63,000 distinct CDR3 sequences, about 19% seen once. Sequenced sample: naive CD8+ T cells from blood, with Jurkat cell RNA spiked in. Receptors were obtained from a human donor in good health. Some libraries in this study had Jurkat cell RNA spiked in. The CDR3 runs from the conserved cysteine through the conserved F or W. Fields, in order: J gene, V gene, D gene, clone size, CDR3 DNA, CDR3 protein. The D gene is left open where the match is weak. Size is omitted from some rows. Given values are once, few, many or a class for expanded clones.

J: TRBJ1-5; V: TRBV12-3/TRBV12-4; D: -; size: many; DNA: TGTGCCAGCACCTCGGGCCTATATCAGCCCCAGCATTTT; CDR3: CASTSGLYQPQHF
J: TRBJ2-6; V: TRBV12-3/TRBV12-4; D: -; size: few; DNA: TGTGTCAGCAGGGTGAGCGGGGCCAACGTCCTGACTTTC; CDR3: CVSRVSGANVLTF
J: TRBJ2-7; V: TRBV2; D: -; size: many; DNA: TGTGCCAGCGATCGCGGACCCTCCACCTACGAGCAGTACTTC; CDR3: CASDRGPSTYEQYF
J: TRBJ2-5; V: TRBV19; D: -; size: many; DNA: TGTGCCAGTAGTATTCCCAGAGTTGGGGAGACCCAGTACTTC; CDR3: CASSIPRVGETQYF
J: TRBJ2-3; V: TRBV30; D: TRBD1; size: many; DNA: TGTGCCTGGAGTGACTCCGGACAGGGGGCGCGAGATACGCAGTATTTT; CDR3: CAWSDSGQGARDTQYF
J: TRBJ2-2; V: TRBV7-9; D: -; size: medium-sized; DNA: TGTGCCAGCAGCTTACCATATCGAGGAGCCGGGGCGGACACCGGGGAGCTGTTTTTT; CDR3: CASSLPYRGAGADTGELFF
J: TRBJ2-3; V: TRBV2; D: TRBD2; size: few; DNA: TGTGCCAGCAGTGTGGGGACTAGCGGGAGTCCAACAGATACGCAGTATTTT; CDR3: CASSVGTSGSPTDTQYF
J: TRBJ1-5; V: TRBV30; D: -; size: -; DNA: TGTGCCTGGAGTCAGGACGGAAATAGCAGTCAGCCCCAGCATTTT; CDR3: CAWSQDGNSSQPQHF
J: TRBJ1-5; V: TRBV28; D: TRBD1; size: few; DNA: TGTGCCAGCACAGAGGGACAGGTTAGCAATCAGCCCCAGCATTTT; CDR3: CASTEGQVSNQPQHF
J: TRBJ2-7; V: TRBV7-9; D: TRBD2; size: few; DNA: TGTGCCAGCAGCTTTTTCGCGTCTAGCGGACACGAGCAGTACTTC; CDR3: CASSFFASSGHEQYF
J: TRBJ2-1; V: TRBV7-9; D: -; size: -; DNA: TGTGCCAGCAGGGGGGACTCAGACAATGAGCAGTTCTTC; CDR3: CASRGDSDNEQFF
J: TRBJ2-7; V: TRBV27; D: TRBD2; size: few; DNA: TGTGCCAGCAGTTTACTGGCGGGAGGTTTTTACGAGCAGTACTTC; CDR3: CASSLLAGGFYEQYF
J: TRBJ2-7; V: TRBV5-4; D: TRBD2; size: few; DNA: TGTGCCAGCAGCTTGACCCCTAGCGGGAGCTACGAGCAGTACTTC; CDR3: CASSLTPSGSYEQYF
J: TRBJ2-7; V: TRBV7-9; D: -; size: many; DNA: TGTGCCAGCAGCCTTGTCTCGACCTACGAGCAGTACTTC; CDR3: CASSLVSTYEQYF
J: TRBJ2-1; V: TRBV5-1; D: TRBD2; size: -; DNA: TGCGCCAGCAGCTTACTAGCGGACCTCTACAATGAGCAGTTCTTC; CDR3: CASSLLADLYNEQFF
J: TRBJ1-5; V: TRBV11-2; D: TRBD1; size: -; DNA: TGTGCCAGCAGCCGGACAGGGAGCAATCAGCCCCAGCATTTT; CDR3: CASSRTGSNQPQHF
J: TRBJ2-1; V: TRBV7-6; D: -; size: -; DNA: TGTGCCAGCAGCCTCGCTAGCTCCTACAATGAGCAGTTCTTC; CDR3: CASSLASSYNEQFF
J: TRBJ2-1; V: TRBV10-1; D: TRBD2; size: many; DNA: TGCGCCAGCAGCCCGGGACTAGCGGGAGGCTCCTACAATGAGCAGTTCTTC; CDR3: CASSPGLAGGSYNEQFF
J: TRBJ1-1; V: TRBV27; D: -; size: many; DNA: TGTGCCAGCAGTTTATCGGCCAGGGAGGAGGCTTTCTTT; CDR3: CASSLSAREEAFF
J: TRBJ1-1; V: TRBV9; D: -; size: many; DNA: TGTGCCAGCAGCCCAAAGATAGCGACTGAAGCTTTCTTT; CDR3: CASSPKIATEAFF